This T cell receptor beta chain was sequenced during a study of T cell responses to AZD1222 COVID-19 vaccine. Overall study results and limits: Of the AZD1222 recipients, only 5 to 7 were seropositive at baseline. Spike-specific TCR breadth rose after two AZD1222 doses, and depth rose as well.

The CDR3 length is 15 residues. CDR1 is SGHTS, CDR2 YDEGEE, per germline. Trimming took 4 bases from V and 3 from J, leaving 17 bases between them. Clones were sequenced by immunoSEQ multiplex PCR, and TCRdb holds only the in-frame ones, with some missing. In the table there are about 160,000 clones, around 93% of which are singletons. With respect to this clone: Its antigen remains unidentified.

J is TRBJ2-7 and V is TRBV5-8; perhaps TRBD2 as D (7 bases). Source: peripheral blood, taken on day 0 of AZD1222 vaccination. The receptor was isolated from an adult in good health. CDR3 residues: CASSAAGARNYEQYF. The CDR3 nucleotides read TGTGCCAGCAGCGCCGCGGGGGCGCGTAACTACGAGCAGTACTTC.